This T cell receptor beta chain was captured by sequencing in a study of human T cells and chemical hapten exposure (dated by TCRdb to the early 2020s). Study-level background: For sensitization, 2% DPC in acetone was applied to a roughly 2 cm by roughly 2 cm area of upper inner arm skin. Throughout the roughly 24-week study period, patients were also given weekly therapeutic DPC doses on the scalp. Patch testing was done on the upper back using Finn chambers containing 0.01% DPC, and results were scored after 6 days according to International Contact Dermatitis Research Group standards. The patient cohort, mostly female, included alopecia areata with under or over 50% scalp involvement, alopecia totalis and alopecia universalis. Libraries were combined into a pool for sequencing, and differences in TCR yield between samples came mainly from small differences in library volumes within the pool. Peripheral blood TCR repertoire changes were tracked in vivo in alopecia patients during primary and secondary sensitization to the hapten diphenylcyclopropenone (DPC). Blood was sampled from patients pre-sensitization (week 0) and at 2, 6 and about 24 weeks after DPC sensitization. About 30 alopecia patients provided blood for TCR sequencing at one to four time points (pre-sensitization, 2, 6 and 24 weeks). What the research found in general, with its limitations: DPC sensitization did not change the number of TCRs with a frequency above 1 in 1000, and there was no evidence of changes in global repertoire structure. Patch test score was positively correlated with the number of PT1 expanded TCRs, with significance at thresholds 8, 16 and 32 but not at 4. Expanded TCRs formed significantly more large CDR3 similarity clusters than pre-sensitization or healthy control sets, consistent with antigen-driven responses. After repeated subsampling, the strength of the expansion versus patch-test correlation and the threshold at which it became significant changed. Alopecia, a presumed autoimmune disease, was present in all patients, so the immune response of the patients might differ from that of healthy individuals.

The time point label, as the study defines it: patch test 1, 2 weeks after DPC sensitization. This specimen's treatment or condition label, per the study, means: therapeutic diphenylcyclopropenone sensitization with weekly scalp DPC. At each patch-test visit, blood was drawn before the patch test was applied. Eligible patients were aged 18 to 70, diagnosed with alopecia, deemed suitable for DPC therapy, and excluded if pregnant. Total RNA was isolated from unfractionated whole blood collected in Tempus Blood RNA tubes. Comment on this clonotype: There is no known antigen for this receptor. Within one base of it there is no much larger clone, and no base qualities were kept.

The germline V gene gives CDR1 as LGHNT and CDR2 as FRNRAP. From its cysteine to its phenylalanine, the CDR3 spans 13 amino acids. Only the CDR3 DNA is retained, 39 bases long and in frame from the first base. The junction shows trimming of 5 bases on V and 4 bases on J, and the gene matches do not reach 4 bases of it. The library was made by RACE. These reads were obtained on a NextSeq 500. During library preparation, unique molecular identifiers were attached to individual cDNA molecules so that TCRs could be counted quantitatively and reproducibly. Each blood RNA sample was used to sequence both TCR alpha and TCR beta chains. In the source study's methods: The median number of TCRs per sample was approximately 96,000, ranging from about 23,224 to 750,000. The Decombinator software suite was used to annotate V, J and CDR3 in the TCR reads. To make PS versus PT1 abundance plots, every sample was subsampled to the same number of TCRs (28,000). TCRs were defined as expanded if absent before sensitization and observed at least eight times at the 2-week time point. The public reads were reprocessed in TCRdb via fastp at Q25 and MiXCR, keeping in-frame beta chains. Rows merge per CDR3 protein into single entries with the most common DNA and genes. TCRdb, rather than the study authors, made the V and J calls. This sample gives roughly 70,000 distinct CDR3 sequences in total; more than 30% of them show up just once. Over 7.5% of the sample lies in the top ten.

The V and J segments used are TRBV12-5 and TRBJ1-1, and 7 bases in between align with TRBD1. The specimen was whole blood, collected in connection with sensitization to the hapten diphenylcyclopropenone (DPC). The sequence was collected from a middle-aged man with alopecia areata. Some clones in this sample may be carry-over from other donors' samples. The bases are TGTGCTAGTGGTACGACAGGGAGCACTGAAGCTTTCTTT. It encodes CASGTTGSTEAFF.